This T cell receptor beta chain was obtained from a study of beta chain bispecific antibodies for T cell cancers. On the study more broadly: Surviving healthy donor T cells from leukemia-line and bispecific antibody cocultures were TRBV-sequenced for family depletion. Jurkat cells expressed TRBV12-3; HPB-ALL cells expressed TRBV5-5. Regarding the study as a whole: The TRBV12-3 share of total TRBV signal fell approximately 99% after anti-TRBV12 rather than anti-CD19 exposure. The leukemia cells, rather than normal T cells, gave most of the targeted TRBV signal.

The length of the CDR3 is 13 residues. Germline V gene lookup returns CDR1 DFQATT and CDR2 SNEGSKA (reference sequence). V shed 7 bases and J 12 bases; nucleotides not matched to a gene: 17. This clonotype has a handful of counts. Its antigen is not known. Clonotypes were quantified using unique molecular identifier barcodes. Each CDR3 protein gets one entry after TCRdb re-called the 5' RACE reads with MiXCR. The table shows 7,000 to 9,500 distinct CDR3 sequences, with less than 2.5% occurring only once. Blood mononuclear cells were expanded for about three days using either OKT3 anti-CD3 antibody or CD3/CD28 beads.

This chain links TRBV20-1 with TRBJ2-7; 8 bases are shared with TRBD2. Sample: T cells from a healthy donor cultured with Jurkat leukemia cells, taken from a culture containing an anti-CD19 bispecific antibody. The TCR comes from a human donor in good health. Some clones in this sample may be carry-over from other donors' samples. The CDR3 DNA sequence: TGCAGTGTGAGCCCCTCGCTAGCGGGTCCGGGGTACTTC. This encodes CSVSPSLAGPGYF.